This T cell receptor beta chain was captured by sequencing in a study of T cells and Merkel cell carcinoma outcomes. The CDR3 consists of 14 residues. Trimming shortened V by 6 bases and J by 0 bases, and 11 bases separated the two germline ends. Germline V gene lookup returns CDR1 MNHEY and CDR2 SVGAGI. The data were produced by immunoSEQ multiplex PCR, yet TCRdb's version contains in-frame clones alone and is incomplete. The sample includes roughly 120 clones, 93% of them seen just once. As for this clone: Its antigen is currently unknown.

Study results and limitations: In Merkel cell carcinoma, repertoire and T-cell density reportedly predicted outcomes.

The sample consisted of tumor tissue from Merkel cell carcinoma. This TCR derives from a human donor with Merkel cell carcinoma. V is TRBV6-5 and J is TRBJ1-1; possibly TRBD1 for D (6 bases). This CDR3 is CASRPRTVNTEAFF. The CDR3, as DNA: TGTGCCAGCAGACCCAGGACAGTGAACACTGAAGCTTTCTTT.